Given below is one T cell receptor beta chain in context. Its antigen is unidentified. These data are taken from a study of post-analysis software for immune sequencing data. With V trimmed by 0 bases and J by 6 bases, 3 bases remained unmatched. Germline CDR1 SGHRS, CDR2 YFSETQ. The CDR3 is made up of 15 amino acids. Broader study findings: Included in a set of about 5 TRBV segments more frequent in patients than controls were TRBV5-6, TRBV5-1 and TRBV20-1.

Included in the TCR beta cDNA libraries were unique molecular identifiers. TCRdb called the PCR reads again in MiXCR, with one record for every CDR3 protein. Here the sample spans about 680,000 distinct CDR3 sequences, 55% to 60% being singletons. Material for sequencing was blood. J is TRBJ1-1 and V is TRBV5-1; 12 nucleotides match TRBD1. The sequence was collected from a girl aged 2-9 years with multiple sclerosis. CDR3 sequence: CASSLGGTGGSEAFF. The CDR3 DNA is TGCGCCAGCAGCTTGGGCGGGACAGGGGGCTCTGAAGCTTTCTTT.